The rows below give T cell receptor beta chains drawn from one sample of a study of human T cells and chemical hapten exposure. TCRdb reanalysed the RACE reads using MiXCR and keeps one entry per CDR3 protein. The sample shows some 82,000 distinct CDR3 sequences, less than 8% of them seen only once. The sample in question was whole blood, obtained in connection with sensitization to the hapten diphenylcyclopropenone (DPC). These receptor sequences come from a woman between 25 and 40 years old with alopecia areata. Some clones in this sample may be carry-over from other donors' samples. Each CDR3 is given with its conserved first and last residue. The D gene is left open where the match is weak.

D gene	J gene	V gene	CDR3 protein
NA	TRBJ1-2	TRBV6-5	CASSYGQGRGYTF
NA	TRBJ1-2	TRBV29-1	CSVDRGGGYTF
TRBD2	TRBJ2-1	TRBV20-1	CSARTSGGAGSYNEQFF
NA	TRBJ1-5	TRBV18	CATNQGGSNQPQHF
TRBD1	TRBJ2-3	TRBV27	CASSFIRQGEGLYF
NA	TRBJ2-3	TRBV5-1	CASSEFSTDTQYF
NA	TRBJ1-3	TRBV21-1	CASSTQGAAGNTIYF
TRBD1	TRBJ2-1	TRBV6-5	CASGPQGSSYNEQFF
TRBD2	TRBJ2-1	TRBV6-5	CASSYTGTSGGARDEQFF
TRBD2	TRBJ2-2	TRBV5-1	CASCLGTSGTGELFF
NA	TRBJ2-2	TRBV7-2	CASSPRTANTGELFF
NA	TRBJ2-3	TRBV30	CAWKLGWTDTQYF
TRBD2	TRBJ2-3	TRBV14	CASSQDGGTSVRDYSSTDTQYF
NA	TRBJ1-2	TRBV20-1	CRGKGRPYGYTF
TRBD1	TRBJ2-5	TRBV29-1	CSVGDSQETQYF
TRBD1	TRBJ1-2	TRBV20-1	CSAKQGSYGYTF
NA	TRBJ1-1	TRBV7-2	CASSLTAATEAFF
TRBD2	TRBJ2-7	TRBV19	CASSLRGAYEQYF
TRBD2	TRBJ2-2	TRBV6-5	CASTIAGGADTGELFF
NA	TRBJ1-3	TRBV5-4	CASSPQAGGGNTIYF
TRBD1	TRBJ2-5	TRBV20-1	CSARTRTGRRETQYF
NA	TRBJ2-5	TRBV14	CASSQDNLQETQYF
TRBD2	TRBJ2-7	TRBV11-2	CASSLGLPTSGGSTRYEQYF
TRBD1	TRBJ2-7	TRBV7-9	CASSLNRGYEQYF
TRBD2	TRBJ2-1	TRBV29-1	CSAPAGGLAGGHTYNEQFF
NA	TRBJ2-6	TRBV18	CASSTGLSSGANVLTF
NA	TRBJ1-1	TRBV11-3	CASSSLEGGLNAEAFF
NA	TRBJ2-7	TRBV5-1	CASSPYGGALGREQYF
NA	TRBJ1-1	TRBV5-6	CASSLLQGPSEAFF
NA	TRBJ1-1	TRBV18	CASSPLIATPEAVNTEAFF
NA	TRBJ2-1	TRBV4-1	CASSQDNEQFF
NA	TRBJ1-2	TRBV19	CASSRRQEKYGYTF
NA	TRBJ2-5	TRBV20-1	CSAAPWGQYQETQYF
NA	TRBJ1-4	TRBV12-3/TRBV12-4	CASSLATDATNEKLFF
NA	TRBJ1-1	TRBV7-9	CASSSNLAGRWTEAFF
TRBD1	TRBJ2-7	TRBV20-1	CSVGQGTYEQYF
NA	TRBJ2-3	TRBV2	CASTRGTDTQYF
NA	TRBJ1-5	TRBV7-9	CASSFGIPNQPQHF